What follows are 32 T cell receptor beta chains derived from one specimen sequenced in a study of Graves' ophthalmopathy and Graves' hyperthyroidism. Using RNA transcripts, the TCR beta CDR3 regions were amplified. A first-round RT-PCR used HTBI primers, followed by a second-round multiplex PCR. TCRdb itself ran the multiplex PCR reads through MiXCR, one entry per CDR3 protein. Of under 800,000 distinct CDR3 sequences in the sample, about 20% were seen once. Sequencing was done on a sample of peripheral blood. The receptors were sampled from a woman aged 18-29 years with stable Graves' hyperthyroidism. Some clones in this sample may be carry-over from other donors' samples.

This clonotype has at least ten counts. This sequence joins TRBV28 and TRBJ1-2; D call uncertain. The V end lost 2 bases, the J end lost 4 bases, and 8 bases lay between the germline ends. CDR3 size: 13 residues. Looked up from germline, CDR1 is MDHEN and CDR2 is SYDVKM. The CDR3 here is CASSLRVFYGYTF. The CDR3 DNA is TGTGCCAGCAGTTTACGCGTTTTCTATGGCTACACCTTC.

This CDR3 is CASLSELYGYTF. The DNA of the CDR3 is TGTGCCAGTCTGTCGGAACTCTATGGCTACACCTTC. V usage is TRBV12-3 or TRBV12-4 and J usage is TRBJ1-2; unclear D gene. Trimming cost V 9 bases and J 4 bases, with 12 bases left between them. There are 12 residues in the CDR3.

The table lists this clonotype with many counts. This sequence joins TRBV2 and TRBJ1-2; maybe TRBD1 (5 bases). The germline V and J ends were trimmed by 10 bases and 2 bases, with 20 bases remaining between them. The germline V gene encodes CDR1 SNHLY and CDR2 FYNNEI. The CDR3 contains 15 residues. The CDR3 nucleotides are TGTGCCAACGCGGAGGGGCGCAATATAAACTATGGCTACACCTTC. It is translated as CANAEGRNINYGYTF. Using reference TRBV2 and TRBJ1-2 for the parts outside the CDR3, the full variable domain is EPEVTQTPSHQVTQMGQEVILRCVPISNHLYFYWYRQILGQKVEFLVSFYNNEISEKSEIFDDQFSVERPDGSNFTLKIRSTKLEDSAMYFCANAEGRNINYGYTFGSGTRLTVV.

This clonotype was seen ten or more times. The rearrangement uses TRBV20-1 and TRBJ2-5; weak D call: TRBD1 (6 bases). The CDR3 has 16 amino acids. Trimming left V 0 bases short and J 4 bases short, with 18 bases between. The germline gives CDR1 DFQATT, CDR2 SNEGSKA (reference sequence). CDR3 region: CSARDTLGRGRETQYF. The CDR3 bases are TGCAGTGCTAGAGATACCCTGGGCAGGGGAAGAGAGACCCAGTACTTC.

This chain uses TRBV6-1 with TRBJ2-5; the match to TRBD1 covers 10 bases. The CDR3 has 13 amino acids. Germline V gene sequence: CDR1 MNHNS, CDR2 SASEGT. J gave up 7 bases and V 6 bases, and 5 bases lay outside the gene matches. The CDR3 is CASRGTGEGTQYF. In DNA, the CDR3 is TGTGCCAGCAGGGGGACAGGGGAGGGGACCCAGTACTTC.

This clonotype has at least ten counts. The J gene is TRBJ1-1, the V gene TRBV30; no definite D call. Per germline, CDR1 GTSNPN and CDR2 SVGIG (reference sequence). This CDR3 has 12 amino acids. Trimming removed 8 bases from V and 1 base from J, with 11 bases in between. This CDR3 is CALTLGNTEAFF. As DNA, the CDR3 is TGTGCCCTTACCCTGGGGAACACTGAAGCTTTCTTT.

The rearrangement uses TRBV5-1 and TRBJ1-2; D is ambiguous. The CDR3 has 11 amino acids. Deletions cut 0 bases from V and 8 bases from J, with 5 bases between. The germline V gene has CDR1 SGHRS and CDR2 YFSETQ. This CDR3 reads CASSLGPGYTF. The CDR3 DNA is TGCGCCAGCAGCTTGGGTCCCGGCTACACCTTC.

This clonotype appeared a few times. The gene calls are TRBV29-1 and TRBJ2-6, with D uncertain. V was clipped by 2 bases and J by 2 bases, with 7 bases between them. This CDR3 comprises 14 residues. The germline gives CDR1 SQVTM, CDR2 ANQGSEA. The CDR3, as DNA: TGCAGCGTTGAATCGGGCGCTGGGGCCAACGTCCTGACTTTC. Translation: CSVESGAGANVLTF.

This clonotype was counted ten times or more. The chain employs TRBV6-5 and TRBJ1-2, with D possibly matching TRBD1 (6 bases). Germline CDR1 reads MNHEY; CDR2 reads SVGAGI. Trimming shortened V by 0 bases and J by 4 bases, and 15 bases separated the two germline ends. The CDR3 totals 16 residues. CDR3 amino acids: CASSYSGQGRGYGYTF. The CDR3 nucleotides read TGTGCCAGCAGTTACTCGGGGCAGGGGCGAGGCTATGGCTACACCTTC.

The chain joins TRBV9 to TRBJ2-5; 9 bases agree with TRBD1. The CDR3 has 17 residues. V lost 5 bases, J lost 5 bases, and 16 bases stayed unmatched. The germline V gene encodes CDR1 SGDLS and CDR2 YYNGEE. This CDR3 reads CASSLWGTGSLMETQYF. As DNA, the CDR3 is TGTGCCAGCAGTCTGTGGGGGACAGGGAGTCTTATGGAGACCCAGTACTTC.

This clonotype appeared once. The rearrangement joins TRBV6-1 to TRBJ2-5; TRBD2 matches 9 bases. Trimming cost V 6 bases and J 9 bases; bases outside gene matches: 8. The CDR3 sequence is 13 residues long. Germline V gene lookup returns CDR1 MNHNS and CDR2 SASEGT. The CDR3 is CASSGGLAGAQYF. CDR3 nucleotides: TGTGCCAGCAGCGGGGGACTAGCCGGGGCCCAGTACTTC.

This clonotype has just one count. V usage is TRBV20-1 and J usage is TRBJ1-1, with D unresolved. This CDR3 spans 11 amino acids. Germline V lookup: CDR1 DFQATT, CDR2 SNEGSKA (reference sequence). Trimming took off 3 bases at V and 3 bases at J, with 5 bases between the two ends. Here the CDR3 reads CSARVDTEAFF. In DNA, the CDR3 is TGCAGTGCTAGGGTCGACACTGAAGCTTTCTTT.

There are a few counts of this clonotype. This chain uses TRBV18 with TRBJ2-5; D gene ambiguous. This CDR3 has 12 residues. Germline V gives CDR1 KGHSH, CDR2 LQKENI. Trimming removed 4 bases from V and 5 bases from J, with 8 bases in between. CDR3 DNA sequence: TGTGCCAGCTCACAGAGTGACGAGACCCAGTACTTC. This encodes CASSQSDETQYF.

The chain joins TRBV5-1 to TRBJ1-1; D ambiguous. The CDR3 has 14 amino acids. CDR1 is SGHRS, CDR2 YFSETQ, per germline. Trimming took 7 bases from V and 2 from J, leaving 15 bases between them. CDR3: CASGYTGSNTEAFF. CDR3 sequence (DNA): TGCGCCAGCGGGTACACCGGTTCAAACACTGAAGCTTTCTTT.

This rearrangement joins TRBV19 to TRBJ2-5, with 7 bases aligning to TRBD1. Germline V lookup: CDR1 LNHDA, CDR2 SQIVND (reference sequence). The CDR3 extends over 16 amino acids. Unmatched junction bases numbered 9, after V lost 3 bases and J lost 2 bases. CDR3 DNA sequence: TGTGCCAGTAGTATTGCCGGGACAGAACGACAAGAGACCCAGTACTTC. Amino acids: CASSIAGTERQETQYF.

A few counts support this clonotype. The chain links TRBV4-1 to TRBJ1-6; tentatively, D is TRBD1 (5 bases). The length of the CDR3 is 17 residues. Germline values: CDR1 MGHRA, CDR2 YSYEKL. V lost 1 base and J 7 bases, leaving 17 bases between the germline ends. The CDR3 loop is CASSQGREGSINSPLHF. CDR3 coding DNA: TGCGCCAGCAGCCAAGGGCGGGAGGGGTCGATCAATTCACCCCTCCACTTT.

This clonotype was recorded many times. The CDR3 DNA reads as TGTGCCAGCAGCTCGGACAGGCTTAACTATGGCTACACCTTC. It specifies CASSSDRLNYGYTF. The genes are TRBV7-9 and TRBJ1-2; 7 nucleotides line up with TRBD1. The length of the CDR3 is 14 residues. Germline lookup yields CDR1 SEHNR and CDR2 FQNEAQ (reference sequence). The junction had 3 bases not matched to a gene; V was cut back by 4 bases and J by 1 base.

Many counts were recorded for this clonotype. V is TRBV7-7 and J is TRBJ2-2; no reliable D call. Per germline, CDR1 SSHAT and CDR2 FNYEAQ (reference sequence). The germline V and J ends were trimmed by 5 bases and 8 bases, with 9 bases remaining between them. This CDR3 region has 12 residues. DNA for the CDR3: TGTGCCAGCAGCCAAGGTCGGGGGGAGCTGTTTTTT. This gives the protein CASSQGRGELFF.

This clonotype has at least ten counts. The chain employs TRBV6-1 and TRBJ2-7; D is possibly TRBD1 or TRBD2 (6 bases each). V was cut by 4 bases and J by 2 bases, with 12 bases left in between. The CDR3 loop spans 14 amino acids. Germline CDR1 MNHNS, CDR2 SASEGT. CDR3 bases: TGTGCCAGCAGTGCCAGGGGACTGACCTACGAGCAGTACTTC. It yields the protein CASSARGLTYEQYF.

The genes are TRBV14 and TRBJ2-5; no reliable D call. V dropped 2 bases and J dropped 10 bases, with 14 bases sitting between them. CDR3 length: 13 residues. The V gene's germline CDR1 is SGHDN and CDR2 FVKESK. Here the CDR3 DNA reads TGTGCCAGCAGCCAACTGACGAACAGCCGCCAGTACTTC. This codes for CASSQLTNSRQYF.

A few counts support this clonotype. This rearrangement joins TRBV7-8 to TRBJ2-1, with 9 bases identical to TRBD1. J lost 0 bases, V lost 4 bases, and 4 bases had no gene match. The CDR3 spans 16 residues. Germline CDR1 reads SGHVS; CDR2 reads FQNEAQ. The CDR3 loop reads CASSSGTGPSYNEQFF. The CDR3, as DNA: TGTGCCAGCAGCTCCGGGACAGGGCCCTCCTACAATGAGCAGTTCTTC.

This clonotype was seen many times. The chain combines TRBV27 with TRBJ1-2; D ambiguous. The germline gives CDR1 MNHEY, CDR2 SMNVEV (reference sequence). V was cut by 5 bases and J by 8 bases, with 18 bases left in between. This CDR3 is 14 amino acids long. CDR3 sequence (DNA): TGTGCCAGCAGTCCCCTCTCGGTGCCCGGGGGCTACACCTTC. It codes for CASSPLSVPGGYTF.

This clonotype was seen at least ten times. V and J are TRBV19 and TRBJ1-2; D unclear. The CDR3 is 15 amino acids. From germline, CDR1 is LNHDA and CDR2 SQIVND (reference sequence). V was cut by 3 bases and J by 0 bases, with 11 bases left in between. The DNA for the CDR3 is TGTGCCAGTAGTATCTCATTTGGGGCTAACTATGGCTACACCTTC. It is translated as CASSISFGANYGYTF. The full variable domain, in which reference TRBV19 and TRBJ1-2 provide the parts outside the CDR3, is DGGITQSPKYLFRKEGQNVTLSCEQNLNHDAMYWYRQDPGQGLRLIYYSQIVNDFQKGDIAEGYSVSREKKESFPLTVTSAQKNPTAFYLCASSISFGANYGYTFGSGTRLTVV.

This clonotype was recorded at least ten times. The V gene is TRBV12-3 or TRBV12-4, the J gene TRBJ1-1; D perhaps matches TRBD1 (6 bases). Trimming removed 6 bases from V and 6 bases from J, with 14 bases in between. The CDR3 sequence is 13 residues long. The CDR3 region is CASRDGQIPEAFF. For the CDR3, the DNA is TGTGCCAGCAGAGATGGACAGATCCCTGAAGCTTTCTTT.

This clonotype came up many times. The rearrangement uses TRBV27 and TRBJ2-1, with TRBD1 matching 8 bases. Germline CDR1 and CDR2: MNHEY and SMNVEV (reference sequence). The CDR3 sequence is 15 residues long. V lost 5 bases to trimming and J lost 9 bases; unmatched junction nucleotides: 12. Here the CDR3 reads CASSPRQGRQVEQFF. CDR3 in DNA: TGTGCCAGCAGTCCGAGACAGGGGCGGCAAGTTGAGCAGTTCTTC.

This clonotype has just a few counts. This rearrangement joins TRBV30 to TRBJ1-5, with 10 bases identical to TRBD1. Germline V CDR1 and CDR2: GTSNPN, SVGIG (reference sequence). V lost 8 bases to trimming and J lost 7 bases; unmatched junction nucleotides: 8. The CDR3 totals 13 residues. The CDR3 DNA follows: TGTGCCCACTCGACAGGGGGCGAACAGCCCCAGCATTTT. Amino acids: CAHSTGGEQPQHF. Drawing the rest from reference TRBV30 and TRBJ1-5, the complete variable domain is SQTIHQWPATLVQPVGSPLSLECTVEGTSNPNLYWYRQAAGRGLQLLFYSVGIGQISSEVPQNLSASRPQDRQFILSSKKLLLSDSGFYLCAHSTGGEQPQHFGDGTRLSIL.

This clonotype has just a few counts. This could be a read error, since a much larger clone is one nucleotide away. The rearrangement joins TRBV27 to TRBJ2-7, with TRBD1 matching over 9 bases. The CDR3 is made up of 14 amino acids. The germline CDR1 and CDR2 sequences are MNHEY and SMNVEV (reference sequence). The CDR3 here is CASSFSDRGYGQYF. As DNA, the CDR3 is TGTGCCAGCAGTTTTTCGGACAGGGGCTACGGGCAGTACTTC.

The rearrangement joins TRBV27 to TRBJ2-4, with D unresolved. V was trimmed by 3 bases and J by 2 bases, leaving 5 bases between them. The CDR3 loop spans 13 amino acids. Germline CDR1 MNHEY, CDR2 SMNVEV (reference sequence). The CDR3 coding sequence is TGTGCCAGCAGTTTGGTACCCAAAAACATTCAGTACTTC. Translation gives CASSLVPKNIQYF.

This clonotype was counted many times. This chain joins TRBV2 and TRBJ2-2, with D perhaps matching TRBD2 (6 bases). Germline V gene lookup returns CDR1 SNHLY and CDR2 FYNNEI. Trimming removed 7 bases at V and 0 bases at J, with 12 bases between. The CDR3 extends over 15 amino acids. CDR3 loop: CASTFSGSNTGELFF. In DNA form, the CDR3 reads TGTGCCAGCACCTTTAGCGGCTCGAACACCGGGGAGCTGTTTTTT.

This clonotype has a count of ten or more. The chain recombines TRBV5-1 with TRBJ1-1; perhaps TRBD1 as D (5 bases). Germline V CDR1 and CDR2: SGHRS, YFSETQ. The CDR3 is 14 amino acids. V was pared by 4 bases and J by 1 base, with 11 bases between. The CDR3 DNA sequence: TGCGCCAGCAGCCCTGGGACGGAGAACACTGAAGCTTTCTTT. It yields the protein CASSPGTENTEAFF. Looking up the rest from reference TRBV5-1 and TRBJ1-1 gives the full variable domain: KAGVTQTPRYLIKTRGQQVTLSCSPISGHRSVSWYQQTPGQGLQFLFEYFSETQRNKGNFPGRFSGRQFSNSRSEMNVSTLELGDSALYLCASSPGTENTEAFFGQGTRLTVV.

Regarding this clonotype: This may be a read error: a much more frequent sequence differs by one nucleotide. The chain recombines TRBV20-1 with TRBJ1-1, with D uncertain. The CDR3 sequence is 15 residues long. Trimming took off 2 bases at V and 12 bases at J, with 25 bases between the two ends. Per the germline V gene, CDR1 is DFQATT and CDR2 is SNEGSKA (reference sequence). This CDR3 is CSARRDADVSLGSFF. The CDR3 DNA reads TGCAGTGCTAGACGTGACGCCGACGTTTCACTTGGATCTTTCTTT.

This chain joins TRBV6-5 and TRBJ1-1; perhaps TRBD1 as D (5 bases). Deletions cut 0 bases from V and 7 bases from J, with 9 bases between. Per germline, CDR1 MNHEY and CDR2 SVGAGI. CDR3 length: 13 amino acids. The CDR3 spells CASSYSRGDEAFF. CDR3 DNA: TGTGCCAGCAGTTACTCGAGGGGCGATGAAGCTTTCTTT.